Listed below are T cell receptor beta chains from one sample, sequenced in a study of blood T cell repertoires in COVID-19. Clones were sequenced by immunoSEQ multiplex PCR, and TCRdb holds only the in-frame ones, with some missing. The repertoire holds fewer than 350,000 clones, with 75% to 90% as singletons. The sequenced sample was peripheral blood. All receptors derive from a woman aged 65 to 85 with COVID-19, enrolled during active disease. Both conserved end residues are part of each CDR3. The D gene is left open where the match is weak. Where a row states a size, it is once, few, many or the class of an expanded clone; other rows omit it.

D gene,J gene,V gene,clone size,CDR3 DNA,CDR3 protein
.,TRBJ2-3,TRBV10-1,.,TGCGCCAGCAGTGAGGGGGGGGCTGGTACGCAGTATTTT,CASSEGGAGTQYF
TRBD1,TRBJ1-6,TRBV3-1/TRBV3-2,.,TGTGCCAGCAGCCATAAAGACAGGGACCATTCACCCCTCCACTTT,CASSHKDRDHSPLHF
TRBD1,TRBJ2-2,TRBV28,.,TGTGCCAGCAGTTTAAGGGGGCTGGGAACCGGGGAGCTGTTTTTT,CASSLRGLGTGELFF
.,TRBJ2-5,TRBV7-9,.,TGTGCCAGCAGCCCGAGGGTTCAGGAGACCCAGTACTTC,CASSPRVQETQYF
TRBD1,TRBJ1-1,TRBV2,.,TGTGCCAGCCCCAAAAGTTCCCCGGGACAGGGTGGTACTGAAGCTTTCTTT,CASPKSSPGQGGTEAFF
TRBD1,TRBJ2-1,TRBV7-2,once,TGTGCCAGCAGCCCTAACCGGGACAGGGGGCGAAATGAGCAGTTCTTC,CASSPNRDRGRNEQFF
.,TRBJ2-7,TRBV12-5,.,TGTGCTAGTGGTTTCGCAAACTTGGGGGCAGGGAGTCGCTACGAGCAGTACTTC,CASGFANLGAGSRYEQYF
.,TRBJ1-2,TRBV18,.,TGTGCCAGCTCACCAGGGGAGAGGGGCTACACCTTC,CASSPGERGYTF
TRBD1,TRBJ2-7,TRBV11-2,.,TGTGCCAGCAGCTTAGGGGGACAGGCGCACGAGCAGTACTTC,CASSLGGQAHEQYF
.,TRBJ1-1,TRBV7-2,once,TGTGCCAGCAGCTTTAACGGCGAGGCGGGCACTGAAGCTTTCTTT,CASSFNGEAGTEAFF
.,TRBJ1-5,TRBV18,.,TGTGCCAGCTCACTGAGTGGGCAGCAGCCCCAGCATTTT,CASSLSGQQPQHF
TRBD1,TRBJ1-4,TRBV24-1,.,TGTGCCACCAGTGACCCGGGACAGGGAAATGAAAAACTGTTTTTT,CATSDPGQGNEKLFF
.,TRBJ2-5,TRBV18,once,TGTGCCAGCTCACCACGTGGCGGGGATGGTCAAGAGACCCAGTACTTC,CASSPRGGDGQETQYF
TRBD1,TRBJ1-2,TRBV4-1,.,TGCGCCAGCAGCCACCCTACCCCGGGACAGGGCTACACCTTC,CASSHPTPGQGYTF
.,TRBJ2-7,TRBV12-3/TRBV12-4,.,TGTGCCAGCAGTTTACAACTTACCTACGAGCAGTACTTC,CASSLQLTYEQYF
TRBD2,TRBJ2-3,TRBV10-3,.,TGTGCCATCAGTGAGTCGTCGAGGACTAGCGGCACAGATACGCAGTATTTT,CAISESSRTSGTDTQYF
TRBD1,TRBJ1-1,TRBV9,.,TGTGCCAGCAGCGTACGGGGACAGACGAACACTGAAGCTTTCTTT,CASSVRGQTNTEAFF
.,TRBJ1-2,TRBV30,.,TGTGCCTGGAGTATAGGACAGATAAACTATGGCTACACCTTC,CAWSIGQINYGYTF
.,TRBJ2-5,TRBV11-3,once,TGTGCCAGCAGCCTCCGACTAGTAGGCGGTCAAGAGACCCAGTACTTC,CASSLRLVGGQETQYF
TRBD2,TRBJ2-3,TRBV12-5,.,TGTGCTAGTGGTTTGGTGCCCCCCCTCCGACTAGCGGAGGGAATACTTGATACGCAGTATTTT,CASGLVPPLRLAEGILDTQYF
TRBD2,TRBJ2-2,TRBV25-1,.,TGTGCCAGCAGTGAATTTTTCCGGGGGGCGAACACCGGGGAGCTGTTTTTT,CASSEFFRGANTGELFF
TRBD1,TRBJ1-2,TRBV28,.,TGTGCCAGCAGGGAGGGGGCATATGGCTACACCTTC,CASREGAYGYTF
TRBD2,TRBJ2-5,TRBV9,.,TGTGCCAGCAGCGCCGGGACTAGCGGGCAAGAGACCCAGTACTTC,CASSAGTSGQETQYF
TRBD1,TRBJ1-1,TRBV27,.,TGTGCCAGCGCCCTCCTCAGGGGGGTGAACACTGAAGCTTTCTTT,CASALLRGVNTEAFF